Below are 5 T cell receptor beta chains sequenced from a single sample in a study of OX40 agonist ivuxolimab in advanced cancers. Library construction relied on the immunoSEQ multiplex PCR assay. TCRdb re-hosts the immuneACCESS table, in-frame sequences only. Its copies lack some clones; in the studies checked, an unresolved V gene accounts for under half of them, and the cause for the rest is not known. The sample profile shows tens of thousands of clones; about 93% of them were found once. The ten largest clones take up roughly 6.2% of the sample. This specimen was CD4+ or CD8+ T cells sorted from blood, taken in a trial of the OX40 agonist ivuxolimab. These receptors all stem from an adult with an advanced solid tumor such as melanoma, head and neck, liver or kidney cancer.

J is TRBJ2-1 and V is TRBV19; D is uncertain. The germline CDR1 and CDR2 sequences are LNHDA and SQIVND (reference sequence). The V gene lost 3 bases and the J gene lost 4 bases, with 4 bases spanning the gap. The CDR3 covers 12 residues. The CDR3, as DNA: TGTGCCAGTAGTATCCAGTACAATGAGCAGTTCTTC. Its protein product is CASSIQYNEQFF.

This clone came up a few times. CDR3 protein: CASGRTSVSPLHF. The CDR3 nucleotides read TGTGCCAGCGGGCGGACTTCAGTGTCACCCCTCCACTTT. V and J are TRBV6-5 and TRBJ1-6; D remains ambiguous. Deletions cut 8 bases from V and 10 bases from J, with 15 bases between. Germline CDR1 reads MNHEY; CDR2 reads SVGAGI. CDR3 length equals 13 residues.

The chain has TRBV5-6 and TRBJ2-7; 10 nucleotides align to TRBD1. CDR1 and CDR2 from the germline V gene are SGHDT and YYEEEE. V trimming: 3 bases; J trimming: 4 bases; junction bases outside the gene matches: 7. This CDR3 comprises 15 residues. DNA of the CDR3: TGTGCCAGCAGCTCCGACAGGGGGCGTTCTTACGAGCAGTACGTC. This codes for CASSSDRGRSYEQYV.

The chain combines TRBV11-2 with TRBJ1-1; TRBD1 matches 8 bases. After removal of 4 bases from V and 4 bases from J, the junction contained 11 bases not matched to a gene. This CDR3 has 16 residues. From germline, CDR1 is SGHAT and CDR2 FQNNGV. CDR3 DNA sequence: TGTGCCAGCAGCTCGACAGTGGACAGGGCCGGCACTGAAGCTTTCTTT. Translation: CASSSTVDRAGTEAFF.

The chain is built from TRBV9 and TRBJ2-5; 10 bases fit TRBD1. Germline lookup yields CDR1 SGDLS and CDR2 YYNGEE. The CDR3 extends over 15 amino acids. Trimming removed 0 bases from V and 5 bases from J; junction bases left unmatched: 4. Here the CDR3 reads CASSVGDRGLETQYF. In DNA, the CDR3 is TGTGCCAGCAGCGTAGGCGACAGGGGGCTGGAGACCCAGTACTTC.